The rows below give T cell receptor beta chains drawn from one sample of a study of tumor-infiltrating lymphocytes in primary liver carcinoma. MiXCR, run by TCRdb on the multiplex PCR reads, gives a single entry per CDR3 protein. This sample has about 190,000 distinct CDR3 sequences, with over 80% found just once. Source material: tumor tissue from primary liver carcinoma. Source of these receptors: a man in his forties with primary liver carcinoma and hepatitis B virus infection. The CDR3 runs from the conserved cysteine through the conserved F or W. The D gene is left open where the match is weak. Some rows have no size entry. The others give once, few or many, or a class for an expanded clone.

V gene: TRBV12-3/TRBV12-4
clone size: .
J gene: TRBJ1-1
CDR3 length: 12
D gene: .
CDR3 protein: CASRFVTAEAFF
CDR3 DNA: TGTGCCAGCAGGTTTGTGACGGCCGAAGCTTTCTTT

V gene: TRBV6-1
clone size: .
J gene: TRBJ2-3
CDR3 length: 16
D gene: TRBD2
CDR3 protein: CASIELAGVSTDTQYF
CDR3 DNA: TGTGCCAGCATAGAACTAGCGGGAGTGAGTACAGATACGCAGTATTTT

V gene: TRBV4-1
clone size: .
J gene: TRBJ1-6
CDR3 length: 12
D gene: .
CDR3 protein: CASRQSDSPLHF
CDR3 DNA: TGCGCCAGTAGACAGTCTGATTCACCCCTCCACTTT

V gene: TRBV29-1
clone size: many
J gene: TRBJ2-1
CDR3 length: 12
D gene: .
CDR3 protein: CSVGPMGNEQFF
CDR3 DNA: TGCAGCGTTGGACCCATGGGGAATGAGCAGTTCTTC

V gene: TRBV6-5
clone size: .
J gene: TRBJ2-1
CDR3 length: 17
D gene: TRBD2
CDR3 protein: CASSYSGTSRRGKEQFF
CDR3 DNA: TGTGCCAGCAGTTATTCCGGGACTAGCAGGAGAGGGAAAGAGCAGTTCTTC

V gene: TRBV12-3/TRBV12-4
clone size: .
J gene: TRBJ2-7
CDR3 length: 14
D gene: .
CDR3 protein: CASSLMAVRPIPYF
CDR3 DNA: TGTGCCAGCAGTTTAATGGCGGTACGTCCTATTCCTTACTTC

V gene: TRBV10-3
clone size: .
J gene: TRBJ2-2
CDR3 length: 16
D gene: .
CDR3 protein: CAISPARNLGTGELFF
CDR3 DNA: TGTGCCATCAGTCCTGCACGTAACTTAGGCACCGGGGAGCTGTTTTTT

V gene: TRBV12-3/TRBV12-4
clone size: .
J gene: TRBJ1-2
CDR3 length: 12
D gene: .
CDR3 protein: CAIRRGVDGYTF
CDR3 DNA: TGCGCCATCAGACGGGGGGTCGATGGCTACACCTTC

V gene: TRBV6-4
clone size: many
J gene: TRBJ2-7
CDR3 length: 15
D gene: TRBD2
CDR3 protein: CASSDPTSGVYEQYF
CDR3 DNA: TGTGCCAGCAGTGACCCGACTAGCGGGGTCTACGAGCAGTACTTC

V gene: TRBV6-2/TRBV6-3
clone size: once
J gene: TRBJ2-1
CDR3 length: 13
D gene: .
CDR3 protein: CASRPDSYKEQFF
CDR3 DNA: TGTGCCAGCAGACCAGACAGTTATAAAGAGCAGTTCTTC

V gene: TRBV12-3/TRBV12-4
clone size: .
J gene: TRBJ2-1
CDR3 length: 13
D gene: .
CDR3 protein: CASSLRLYNEQSF
CDR3 DNA: TGTGCCAGCAGTTTAAGACTCTACAATGAGCAGTCCTTC

V gene: TRBV11-2
clone size: .
J gene: TRBJ2-7
CDR3 length: 16
D gene: .
CDR3 protein: CACSPVMVTGSYEQYF
CDR3 DNA: TGTGCCTGCAGCCCAGTCATGGTGACGGGGTCCTACGAGCAGTACTTC

V gene: TRBV6-2/TRBV6-3
clone size: .
J gene: TRBJ1-2
CDR3 length: 13
D gene: .
CDR3 protein: CASSPRSDYGYTF
CDR3 DNA: TGTGCCAGCAGCCCCCGGAGCGATTATGGCTACACCTTC

V gene: TRBV24-1
clone size: .
J gene: TRBJ2-5
CDR3 length: 17
D gene: .
CDR3 protein: CVTSAGKRHGGRETQYF
CDR3 DNA: TGTGTCACCAGTGCGGGCAAAAGACATGGTGGCAGGGAGACCCAGTACTTC

V gene: TRBV6-5
clone size: .
J gene: TRBJ2-7
CDR3 length: 16
D gene: .
CDR3 protein: CTSSYGGRGHIYEQYF
CDR3 DNA: TGTACCAGCAGTTACGGAGGCAGGGGACATATCTACGAGCAGTACTTC

V gene: TRBV11-2
clone size: .
J gene: TRBJ2-3
CDR3 length: 14
D gene: .
CDR3 protein: CASNLNQQGNTQYF
CDR3 DNA: TGTGCCAGCAACTTAAACCAACAAGGGAATACGCAGTATTTT

V gene: TRBV7-9
clone size: .
J gene: TRBJ2-7
CDR3 length: 16
D gene: .
CDR3 protein: CASSLAGVANTYEQYF
CDR3 DNA: TGTGCCAGCAGCTTAGCGGGGGTAGCTAACACCTACGAGCAGTACTTC

V gene: TRBV10-2
clone size: .
J gene: TRBJ2-7
CDR3 length: 11
D gene: .
CDR3 protein: CAIGDCYEQYF
CDR3 DNA: TGCGCCATTGGGGACTGCTACGAGCAGTACTTC

V gene: TRBV14
clone size: .
J gene: TRBJ2-1
CDR3 length: 16
D gene: .
CDR3 protein: CASRQYPRPGDNEQFF
CDR3 DNA: TGTGCCAGCAGACAATACCCCAGACCAGGGGACAATGAGCAGTTCTTC

V gene: TRBV4-2
clone size: .
J gene: TRBJ2-5
CDR3 length: 18
D gene: .
CDR3 protein: CAISQENGVGDRRESQYF
CDR3 DNA: TGTGCCATCAGCCAAGAAAATGGTGTCGGGGACCGAAGGGAGAGCCAGTACTTC

V gene: TRBV5-4
clone size: few
J gene: TRBJ2-7
CDR3 length: 14
D gene: .
CDR3 protein: CASTPDFSSSEQYF
CDR3 DNA: TGTGCCAGTACCCCCGACTTCTCATCCAGTGAGCAGTACTTC

V gene: TRBV6-1
clone size: .
J gene: TRBJ2-7
CDR3 length: 13
D gene: .
CDR3 protein: CASSETYDLWEYF
CDR3 DNA: TGTGCCAGCAGTGAAACTTACGACCTCTGGGAGTACTTC

V gene: TRBV11-2
clone size: .
J gene: TRBJ1-2
CDR3 length: 15
D gene: TRBD1
CDR3 protein: CARSFSITGGGGHSF
CDR3 DNA: TGTGCCAGAAGCTTCTCAATCACAGGGGGAGGAGGCCACAGCTTC

V gene: TRBV15
clone size: .
J gene: TRBJ2-5
CDR3 length: 11
D gene: .
CDR3 protein: CATSIQETLYF
CDR3 DNA: TGTGCCACCAGCATCCAAGAGACCCTGTACTTC

V gene: TRBV11-2
clone size: .
J gene: TRBJ2-5
CDR3 length: 15
D gene: .
CDR3 protein: CTSSPFGLVPEIQYF
CDR3 DNA: TGTACCAGCAGCCCCTTCGGGCTAGTCCCAGAGATCCAGTACTTC

V gene: TRBV5-5
clone size: .
J gene: TRBJ1-2
CDR3 length: 14
D gene: TRBD1
CDR3 protein: CASIQTGGNHGYTF
CDR3 DNA: TGTGCCAGCATCCAGACAGGGGGAAACCATGGCTACACCTTC

V gene: TRBV5-4
clone size: .
J gene: TRBJ2-7
CDR3 length: 15
D gene: .
CDR3 protein: CTSSLFGGPSYEQYF
CDR3 DNA: TGTACCAGCAGTTTGTTCGGTGGCCCCTCCTACGAGCAGTACTTC

V gene: TRBV11-1
clone size: .
J gene: TRBJ1-2
CDR3 length: 15
D gene: .
CDR3 protein: CASSLGKLGLYGYTF
CDR3 DNA: TGTGCCAGCAGCTTAGGGAAGCTAGGGCTGTATGGCTACACCTTC

V gene: TRBV5-4
clone size: many
J gene: TRBJ2-5
CDR3 length: 15
D gene: TRBD2
CDR3 protein: CASSYSSGRGETQYF
CDR3 DNA: TGTGCCAGCAGCTACTCGAGCGGGAGAGGAGAGACCCAGTACTTC

V gene: TRBV5-1
clone size: once
J gene: TRBJ2-3
CDR3 length: 16
D gene: .
CDR3 protein: CASSLRKGGSIDTQYF
CDR3 DNA: TGCGCCAGCAGCTTGAGGAAGGGCGGCAGCATAGATACGCAGTATTTT

V gene: TRBV29-1
clone size: .
J gene: TRBJ2-7
CDR3 length: 14
D gene: .
CDR3 protein: CSVATGLASGEQYF
CDR3 DNA: TGCAGTGTTGCCACGGGACTGGCCTCTGGAGAGCAATACTTC

V gene: TRBV7-3
clone size: .
J gene: TRBJ2-1
CDR3 length: 14
D gene: TRBD2
CDR3 protein: CASILGGREGEQFF
CDR3 DNA: TGTGCCAGCATTCTTGGCGGGAGGGAGGGTGAGCAGTTCTTC

V gene: TRBV25-1
clone size: .
J gene: TRBJ2-1
CDR3 length: 14
D gene: .
CDR3 protein: CASSELGNQSEQFF
CDR3 DNA: TGTGCCAGCAGTGAATTGGGGAATCAGAGTGAGCAGTTCTTC

V gene: TRBV11-3
clone size: .
J gene: TRBJ2-2
CDR3 length: 15
D gene: .
CDR3 protein: CAMSMSPRGDAELFF
CDR3 DNA: TGTGCCATGAGCATGTCCCCCAGGGGCGATGCGGAGCTGTTTTTT

V gene: TRBV5-5
clone size: .
J gene: TRBJ2-3
CDR3 length: 16
D gene: TRBD2
CDR3 protein: CASSIPTSASIDTQYF
CDR3 DNA: TGTGCCAGCAGTATCCCCACTAGCGCCAGCATAGATACGCAGTATTTT

V gene: TRBV29-1
clone size: .
J gene: TRBJ2-7
CDR3 length: 15
D gene: .
CDR3 protein: CSVASEWGMSYEQYF
CDR3 DNA: TGCAGCGTTGCGAGTGAATGGGGGATGTCCTACGAGCAGTATTTC

V gene: TRBV6-5
clone size: .
J gene: TRBJ2-5
CDR3 length: 14
D gene: .
CDR3 protein: CARSSLGGSGVQYF
CDR3 DNA: TGTGCCAGAAGCTCCCTAGGTGGCTCGGGGGTCCAGTACTTC

V gene: TRBV4-3
clone size: .
J gene: TRBJ1-5
CDR3 length: 14
D gene: .
CDR3 protein: CASTQEEGSQPQHF
CDR3 DNA: TGCGCCAGCACCCAAGAAGAGGGGAGCCAGCCCCAACATTTT

V gene: TRBV20-1
clone size: .
J gene: TRBJ2-3
CDR3 length: 14
D gene: .
CDR3 protein: CSAPAGSDTDTQYF
CDR3 DNA: TGCAGTGCCCCTGCGGGTAGCGACACAGATACGCAGTATTTT

V gene: TRBV30
clone size: once
J gene: TRBJ1-2
CDR3 length: 14
D gene: .
CDR3 protein: CAWSGTTQLYGYTF
CDR3 DNA: TGTGCCTGGAGTGGAACCACCCAACTCTATGGCTACACCTTC

V gene: TRBV4-3
clone size: .
J gene: TRBJ1-4
CDR3 length: 16
D gene: TRBD1
CDR3 protein: CASSQDPRGRNEKLFF
CDR3 DNA: TGCGCCAGCAGCCAAGATCCTAGGGGGCGAAATGAAAAACTGTTTTTT

V gene: TRBV7-8
clone size: many
J gene: TRBJ2-5
CDR3 length: 16
D gene: TRBD2
CDR3 protein: CASSLVRAGGQETQYF
CDR3 DNA: TGTGCCAGCAGCTTAGTTAGGGCGGGAGGCCAAGAGACCCAGTACTTC

V gene: TRBV6-2/TRBV6-3
clone size: .
J gene: TRBJ1-5
CDR3 length: 16
D gene: .
CDR3 protein: CGSTLTSSRSGQPQHF
CDR3 DNA: TGTGGCAGCACCCTTACCTCCTCCCGATCGGGTCAGCCCCAGCATTTT

V gene: TRBV14
clone size: .
J gene: TRBJ2-5
CDR3 length: 13
D gene: .
CDR3 protein: CSSQVDYQETQYF
CDR3 DNA: TGTTCCAGTCAGGTGGACTATCAAGAGACCCAATACTTC

V gene: TRBV6-1
clone size: .
J gene: TRBJ2-1
CDR3 length: 16
D gene: TRBD2
CDR3 protein: CAISTIGTSFAGEQFF
CDR3 DNA: TGTGCCATCAGTACCATAGGGACTAGTTTTGCGGGTGAGCAGTTCTTC

V gene: TRBV28
clone size: .
J gene: TRBJ2-7
CDR3 length: 14
D gene: TRBD1
CDR3 protein: CASRNDRGLGEQYF
CDR3 DNA: TGTGCCAGCAGAAACGACAGGGGGCTCGGGGAGCAGTACTTT

V gene: TRBV11-2
clone size: .
J gene: TRBJ2-6
CDR3 length: 15
D gene: .
CDR3 protein: CATQRSCSGANALTF
CDR3 DNA: TGTGCCACCCAGCGGTCGTGCTCTGGGGCCAACGCCCTGACTTTC

V gene: TRBV10-3
clone size: .
J gene: TRBJ2-1
CDR3 length: 18
D gene: TRBD2
CDR3 protein: CVISESGLAGGTYNEQFF
CDR3 DNA: TGTGTCATCAGTGAGTCTGGACTAGCGGGAGGAACCTACAATGAGCAGTTCTTC

V gene: TRBV7-8
clone size: many
J gene: TRBJ1-4
CDR3 length: 13
D gene: TRBD1
CDR3 protein: CASSLEADRGLFF
CDR3 DNA: TGTGCCAGCAGCTTAGAGGCCGACAGGGGGTTGTTTTTT

V gene: TRBV29-1
clone size: .
J gene: TRBJ2-7
CDR3 length: 12
D gene: .
CDR3 protein: CSVVSADYEQYF
CDR3 DNA: TGCAGCGTTGTATCCGCAGATTACGAGCAGTACTTC

V gene: TRBV29-1
clone size: .
J gene: TRBJ2-3
CDR3 length: 15
D gene: .
CDR3 protein: CSIEGGADTTDTQYF
CDR3 DNA: TGCAGCATTGAGGGCGGGGCCGACACCACAGATACGCAGTATTTT

V gene: TRBV5-4
clone size: .
J gene: TRBJ2-3
CDR3 length: 16
D gene: TRBD2
CDR3 protein: CASSSGLVGEVDTQYF
CDR3 DNA: TGTGCCAGCAGCTCAGGACTAGTGGGAGAGGTAGATACGCAGTACTTT

V gene: TRBV6-1
clone size: .
J gene: TRBJ1-2
CDR3 length: 14
D gene: .
CDR3 protein: CASTTTAGDYCYSF
CDR3 DNA: TGTGCCAGCACCACAACGGCAGGGGACTATTGCTACAGCTTC

V gene: TRBV5-5
clone size: .
J gene: TRBJ2-2
CDR3 length: 17
D gene: .
CDR3 protein: CASRPTTGSENTGELFF
CDR3 DNA: TGTGCCAGCAGGCCAACCACAGGGAGCGAGAACACCGGGGAGCTGTTTTTT

V gene: TRBV30
clone size: .
J gene: TRBJ2-7
CDR3 length: 15
D gene: .
CDR3 protein: CAWNQVLAGVGEQYF
CDR3 DNA: TGTGCCTGGAACCAAGTACTAGCAGGAGTCGGCGAGCAGTACTTC

V gene: TRBV29-1
clone size: .
J gene: TRBJ2-5
CDR3 length: 12
D gene: .
CDR3 protein: CIVVGFVESQYF
CDR3 DNA: TGCATCGTTGTTGGCTTCGTGGAATCCCAGTACTTC

V gene: TRBV6-5
clone size: .
J gene: TRBJ2-3
CDR3 length: 14
D gene: .
CDR3 protein: CASSFSRCGDTQYF
CDR3 DNA: TGTGCCAGCAGTTTCTCGAGGTGTGGAGATACGCAGTATTTT

V gene: TRBV11-3
clone size: .
J gene: TRBJ2-1
CDR3 length: 14
D gene: .
CDR3 protein: CGSSLGDSKNEQFF
CDR3 DNA: TGTGGCAGCAGCTTAGGCGACTCGAAGAATGAGCAGTTCTTC

V gene: TRBV5-1
clone size: many
J gene: TRBJ2-5
CDR3 length: 16
D gene: .
CDR3 protein: CASSLELAAHGGTQYF
CDR3 DNA: TGCGCCAGCAGCTTGGAGCTGGCGGCCCACGGGGGGACCCAGTACTTC

V gene: TRBV6-6
clone size: .
J gene: TRBJ1-1
CDR3 length: 13
D gene: .
CDR3 protein: CASSTRRTTEAFF
CDR3 DNA: TGTGCCAGCAGTACAAGGAGGACTACTGAAGCTTTCTTT